Presented here are 31 T cell receptor beta chains from one specimen sequenced in a study of T cell repertoires in cytomegalovirus infection. For these TCRs, the target antigens are not known. TCRdb fed the reads into MiXCR, producing one record per CDR3 protein. The sample consists of approximately 1,000,000 distinct CDR3 sequences, 25% to 40% of them appearing once. The sequenced sample was cultured CD8+ T cells from PBMCs, obtained from culture after CMV antigen stimulation. Every receptor here comes from a human donor in good health (CMV status not recorded). Some clones in this sample may be carry-over from other donors' samples.

The table lists this clonotype with many counts. The gene calls are TRBV7-6 and TRBJ2-3; 13 bases line up with TRBD2. The V gene end was trimmed by 5 bases and the J gene end by 0 bases; junction bases not matched to a gene: 8. Germline lookup yields CDR1 SGHVS and CDR2 FNYEAQ. CDR3 length equals 18 residues. The CDR3 reads CASSPVTSGGFSTDTQYF. The DNA for the CDR3 is TGTGCCAGCAGCCCGGTGACTAGCGGGGGGTTTAGCACAGATACGCAGTATTTT.

This clonotype was picked up many times. This chain joins TRBV7-9 and TRBJ1-1, with 7 bases lining up with TRBD1. Germline CDR1 SEHNR, CDR2 FQNEAQ (reference sequence). The CDR3 covers 14 residues. J lost 3 bases, V lost 4 bases, and 5 bases had no gene match. CDR3 region: CASSSDRIHTEAFF. The CDR3 region has the DNA TGTGCCAGCAGCTCGGACAGGATTCACACTGAAGCTTTCTTT. Full variable domain (outside the CDR3, taken from reference TRBV7-9 and TRBJ1-1): DTGVSQNPRHKITKRGQNVTFRCDPISEHNRLYWYRQTLGQGPEFLTYFQNEAQLEKSRLLSDRFSAERPKGSFSTLEIQRTEQGDSAMYLCASSSDRIHTEAFFGQGTRLTVV.

The genes are TRBV20-1 and TRBJ2-7; 7 bases match TRBD1. The germline V gene has CDR1 DFQATT and CDR2 SNEGSKA (reference sequence). The CDR3 sequence is 15 residues long. The J segment lost 1 base and the V segment lost 3 bases, leaving 9 bases of the junction unmatched. The CDR3 nucleotides read TGCAGTGCTAGTAACGGGGCAGGGGGTTCCTACGAGCAGTACTTC. It encodes CSASNGAGGSYEQYF.

This chain connects TRBV10-3 to TRBJ1-5, with D unresolved. The CDR3 runs 15 residues. Germline V gives CDR1 ENHRY, CDR2 SYGVKD. Trimming took 2 bases from V and 4 from J, leaving 12 bases between them. This CDR3 is CAISEVPVPNQPQHF. DNA for the CDR3: TGTGCCATCAGTGAGGTCCCGGTCCCGAATCAGCCCCAGCATTTT.

The CDR3 nucleotides read TGTGCCAGCCCTAACAGGAACACTGAAGCTTTCTTT. Its protein is CASPNRNTEAFF. J is TRBJ1-1 and V is TRBV2; D is uncertain. Germline assignment: CDR1 SNHLY and CDR2 FYNNEI. Trimming removed 8 bases at V and 1 base at J, with 8 bases between. The CDR3 runs to 12 residues. Complete variable domain (other parts from reference TRBV2 and TRBJ1-1): EPEVTQTPSHQVTQMGQEVILRCVPISNHLYFYWYRQILGQKVEFLVSFYNNEISEKSEIFDDQFSVERPDGSNFTLKIRSTKLEDSAMYFCASPNRNTEAFFGQGTRLTVV.

This clonotype was seen only a few times. The chain links TRBV12-3 or TRBV12-4 to TRBJ1-2, with D unclear. Trimming cost V 3 bases and J 10 bases, with 12 bases left between them. The length of the CDR3 is 12 residues. The CDR3 sequence is CASSFSVFYYTF. DNA of the CDR3: TGTGCCAGCAGTTTTTCGGTCTTCTACTACACCTTC.

This chain connects TRBV5-1 to TRBJ2-1; 10 bases are a match to TRBD2. The CDR3 length is 18 residues. CDR1 is SGHRS, CDR2 YFSETQ, per germline. Trimming removed 2 bases from V and 5 bases from J; junction bases left unmatched: 13. CDR3 sequence: CASSFPRLLAGKDNEQFF. DNA for the CDR3: TGCGCCAGCAGCTTCCCCAGATTACTAGCGGGGAAGGACAATGAGCAGTTCTTC. Based on the CDR3 plus reference TRBV5-1 and TRBJ2-1, the full variable domain is KAGVTQTPRYLIKTRGQQVTLSCSPISGHRSVSWYQQTPGQGLQFLFEYFSETQRNKGNFPGRFSGRQFSNSRSEMNVSTLELGDSALYLCASSFPRLLAGKDNEQFFGPGTRLTVL.

This clonotype has more than one count but fewer than ten. The V gene is TRBV4-1, the J gene TRBJ1-2; D is possibly TRBD1 (6 bases). The V and J ends lost 0 bases and 7 bases respectively, with 15 bases between them. The CDR3 length is 15 residues. Germline V lookup: CDR1 MGHRA, CDR2 YSYEKL. CDR3 protein: CASSQDGGGIFGYTF. Written as DNA, the CDR3 is TGCGCCAGCAGCCAAGATGGGGGGGGCATCTTTGGCTACACCTTC.

As to this clonotype: The germline gene is not matched at one end of the junction; a read error may be the cause. This rearrangement joins TRBV20-1 to TRBJ1-6; 8 nucleotides match TRBD1. This CDR3 region has 11 residues. Germline values: CDR1 DFQATT, CDR2 SNEGSKA (reference sequence). CDR3 residues: CSASAGQVEVF. The CDR3 DNA reads as TGCAGTGCTAGCGCGGGACAGGTTGAGGTCTTT.

For the CDR3, the DNA is TGTGCCAGCAGCCCTAACCGACAGGGGGGGAACACTGAAGCTTTCTTT. This translates into CASSPNRQGGNTEAFF. V gene TRBV7-9 combines with J gene TRBJ1-1; 9 bases are a match to TRBD1. Germline V CDR1 and CDR2: SEHNR, FQNEAQ (reference sequence). Trimming took 5 bases from V and 1 from J; bases not matched to a gene: 8. The CDR3 is 16 amino acids.

This rearrangement joins TRBV19 to TRBJ2-7; 8 bases align to TRBD2. The CDR3 covers 14 residues. Trimming removed 5 bases from V and 0 bases from J; junction bases left unmatched: 3. Germline V CDR1 and CDR2: LNHDA, SQIVND (reference sequence). CDR3 protein: CASSVAGYSYEQYF. The CDR3 DNA sequence: TGTGCCAGTAGTGTAGCGGGGTACTCCTACGAGCAGTACTTC.

This clonotype was observed many times. The J gene is TRBJ1-5, the V gene TRBV6-1; tentatively, D is TRBD1 (5 bases). This CDR3 comprises 17 residues. The germline V gene has CDR1 MNHNS and CDR2 SASEGT. Deletions cut 5 bases from V and 0 bases from J, with 17 bases between. CDR3 DNA sequence: TGTGCCAGCAGTCCCGTAATGACAGTTAGTAGCAATCAGCCCCAGCATTTT. Amino acids: CASSPVMTVSSNQPQHF.

This clonotype was counted many times. This chain links TRBV12-3 or TRBV12-4 with TRBJ2-3, with 10 bases fitting TRBD1. The CDR3 has 16 amino acids. The junction had 9 bases not matched to a gene; V was cut back by 5 bases and J by 4 bases. CDR3 coding DNA: TGTGCCAGCAGTCCCTCGGACAGGGGGATTTCAGATACGCAGTATTTT. Translated: CASSPSDRGISDTQYF.

DNA for the CDR3: TGTGCCAGCAGTGAAGAGTTGGTGCCGTGGGATGAGCAGTTCTTC. Translation gives CASSEELVPWDEQFF. V gene TRBV6-1 combines with J gene TRBJ2-1; D is unresolved. V gave up 1 base and J gave up 8 bases, with 15 bases separating them. Per germline, CDR1 MNHNS and CDR2 SASEGT. This CDR3 has 15 amino acids.

In its sample, this clonotype was seen many times. The rearrangement joins TRBV4-1 to TRBJ1-2; D not resolved. This CDR3 is 15 amino acids long. V was pared by 1 base and J by 5 bases, with 14 bases between. The germline gives CDR1 MGHRA, CDR2 YSYEKL. CDR3 in amino acids: CASSQGAGEPYGYTF. The CDR3 DNA reads TGCGCCAGCAGCCAAGGGGCAGGAGAGCCTTATGGCTACACCTTC.

J is TRBJ1-5 and V is TRBV20-1; D not resolved. Germline V CDR1 and CDR2: DFQATT, SNEGSKA (reference sequence). V was pared by 3 bases and J by 2 bases, with 14 bases between. The CDR3 is made up of 15 amino acids. The CDR3 DNA reads as TGCAGTGCTAGGGGCAGTTGGGTAGGCAATCAGCCCCAGCATTTT. Translating it yields CSARGSWVGNQPQHF.

V usage is TRBV2 and J usage is TRBJ2-1, with 7 bases that match TRBD1. The CDR3 is made up of 12 amino acids. Per the germline V gene, CDR1 is SNHLY and CDR2 is FYNNEI. Trimming cost V 6 bases and J 9 bases; bases outside gene matches: 5. For the CDR3, the DNA is TGTGCCAGCAGGGAAAACAGGGGTGAGCAGTTCTTC. Amino acid sequence: CASRENRGEQFF.

This rearrangement joins TRBV15 to TRBJ1-6; TRBD1 is a possible D gene (6 bases). Deletions cut 6 bases from V and 9 bases from J, with 18 bases between. The CDR3 runs 15 residues. CDR1 LNHNV and CDR2 YYDKDF come from the germline V gene (reference sequence). In DNA form, the CDR3 reads TGTGCCACCAGGGAGGGACACGGGGCCTCTTCACCCCTCCACTTT. Protein sequence: CATREGHGASSPLHF.

This clonotype was counted ten times or more. The rearrangement joins TRBV7-2 to TRBJ2-1, with D unresolved. This CDR3 has 12 amino acids. Trimming shortened V by 5 bases and J by 7 bases, and 9 bases separated the two germline ends. Germline CDR1 and CDR2: SGHTA and FQGNSA. CDR3 nucleotide sequence: TGTGCCAGCAGCAGTGCGCGGAATGAGCAGTTCTTC. This translates into CASSSARNEQFF.

The chain links TRBV18 to TRBJ1-1; 8 bases line up with TRBD1. The germline V gene encodes CDR1 KGHSH and CDR2 LQKENI. The V and J ends lost 0 bases and 3 bases, in that order; junction bases with no gene match: 3. The length of the CDR3 is 15 residues. The chain's CDR3 is CASSPPTGVDTEAFF. As DNA, the CDR3 is TGTGCCAGCTCACCACCGACAGGGGTAGACACTGAAGCTTTCTTT.

The chain links TRBV12-3 or TRBV12-4 to TRBJ2-1; D tentatively fits TRBD1 or TRBD2 (7 bases each). CDR3 size: 15 residues. V was cut by 4 bases and J by 3 bases, with 13 bases left in between. CDR3 protein: CASSSDRDYYNEQFF. The CDR3, as DNA: TGTGCCAGCAGTTCCGACAGGGACTACTACAATGAGCAGTTCTTC.

As to this clonotype: This clone may be a read error of a much larger clone one base away. The J gene is TRBJ2-1, the V gene TRBV7-6, with 8 positions matching TRBD2. Germline V gene data show CDR1 as SGHVS and CDR2 as FNYEAQ. This CDR3 is built from 15 residues. The ends lost 3 bases at V and 9 bases at J; junction bases unmatched: 10. CDR3 sequence: CASSLGRSGGSEQFF. CDR3 nucleotide sequence: TGTGCCAGCAGCTTGGGCAGAAGCGGGGGCAGTGAGCAGTTCTTC.

This clonotype was seen a handful of times. V usage is TRBV12-3 or TRBV12-4 and J usage is TRBJ2-3; 9 nucleotides align to TRBD2. After removal of 5 bases from V and 3 bases from J, the junction contained 3 bases not matched to a gene. The CDR3 runs 14 residues. The chain's CDR3 is CASSKAGGTDTQYF. In DNA form, the CDR3 reads TGTGCCAGCAGTAAAGCGGGGGGTACAGATACGCAGTATTTT.

V is TRBV6-6 and J is TRBJ1-5; 11 bases align to TRBD1. This CDR3 is built from 14 residues. Germline CDR1 MNHNY, CDR2 SVGAGI (reference sequence). J was trimmed by 6 bases and V by 7 bases; bases with no gene match: 5. The DNA of the CDR3 is TGTGCCAGCATGGGACAGGGGGTGGGTCAGCCCCAGCATTTT. It codes for CASMGQGVGQPQHF.

The CDR3 region has the DNA TGTGCCAGCAGTCCCGGGACAAACACTTGGGGGAATGAGCAGTTCTTC. As protein: CASSPGTNTWGNEQFF. The chain has TRBV6-2 or TRBV6-3 and TRBJ2-1, with D possibly being TRBD1 (6 bases). The V and J ends lost 5 bases and 7 bases respectively, with 21 bases between them. The CDR3 contains 16 residues. Per germline, CDR1 MNHEY and CDR2 SVGEGT.

This clonotype was counted a few times. The chain recombines TRBV27 with TRBJ1-2; no firm D call. This CDR3 is 15 amino acids long. Germline values: CDR1 MNHEY, CDR2 SMNVEV (reference sequence). The germline V and J ends were trimmed by 5 bases and 0 bases, with 13 bases remaining between them. The CDR3 here is CASSPLPPANYGYTF. The CDR3, as DNA: TGTGCCAGCAGTCCGCTGCCCCCAGCTAACTATGGCTACACCTTC.

About this clonotype: One end of the junction fails to match germline, which may point to a read error. The chain links TRBV12-3 or TRBV12-4 to TRBJ2-3, with TRBD2 matching 9 bases. There are 16 residues in the CDR3. The CDR3 sequence: CVSSSSGGPSTDTQYF. The CDR3 nucleotides are TGTGTCAGCAGTAGTAGCGGGGGCCCTAGCACAGATACGCAGTATTTT.

The chain carries TRBV28 and TRBJ1-5, with TRBD1 identical over 9 bases. CDR1 is MDHEN, CDR2 SYDVKM, per germline. The CDR3 sequence is 17 residues long. The V and J ends lost 6 bases and 0 bases, in that order; junction bases with no gene match: 9. In DNA form, the CDR3 reads TGTGCCAGCAGCCGGGGACAGGGCGTCTATAGCAATCAGCCCCAGCATTTT. It yields the protein CASSRGQGVYSNQPQHF.

This clonotype was observed at least ten times. The chain employs TRBV7-8 and TRBJ1-2; D might be TRBD1 (5 bases). Trimming removed 5 bases from V and 8 bases from J, with 12 bases in between. Germline V gene lookup returns CDR1 SGHVS and CDR2 FQNEAQ. The CDR3 length is 12 residues. The CDR3 region has the DNA TGTGCCAGCAGCGTAGGCGGGGACGGCTACACCTTC. Translating it yields CASSVGGDGYTF.

The rearrangement joins TRBV7-9 to TRBJ1-2; possible D gene TRBD1, 5 bases. The CDR3 contains 12 residues. The V gene lost 5 bases and the J gene lost 7 bases, with 11 bases spanning the gap. CDR1 is SEHNR, CDR2 FQNEAQ, per germline (reference sequence). The CDR3 coding sequence is TGTGCCAGCAGCGTCCATAGGGGTGGCTACACCTTC. Translation gives CASSVHRGGYTF.

The CDR3 sequence is CASSSPARGASDTQYF. As DNA, the CDR3 is TGTGCCAGCAGCTCTCCCGCCCGGGGGGCCTCAGATACGCAGTATTTT. The rearrangement uses TRBV7-2 and TRBJ2-3, with D possibly matching TRBD2 (7 bases). Looked up from germline, CDR1 is SGHTA and CDR2 is FQGNSA. Deletions cut 4 bases from V and 4 bases from J, with 18 bases between. This CDR3 is 16 amino acids long.